The clone carrying this T cell receptor gamma chain was observed a few times. A read error is the likely source, as a far larger clone sits one nucleotide away. Other DNA sequences in this specimen translate into the identical CDR3. The data were obtained in a study of γδ T cells in repeated Plasmodium falciparum infection. As for the study in general: Malaria-naive adults were infected with P. falciparum NF54 four times over around 600 days. Malian repertoires were sampled cross-sectionally without transmission and longitudinally through febrile malaria. Samples were taken at baseline, before some infections, and 21 days after each.

TRG and TRD sequences were obtained from every sorted gammadelta sample. TCRdb re-called the multiplex PCR reads using CATT. The data contain 30,000 or so gamma-chain clones, approximately 1.5% of them seen just once; the ten biggest clones take up roughly 21%. Vgamma9/Vdelta2+ and Vdelta2-negative gammadelta T cells were flow-sorted from PBMC for bulk sequencing. CDR1 is VENAVY, CDR2 YDSYNSRV, per germline. The CDR3 spans 13 residues. The J gene is uncalled and the V gene is TRGV8. The source is a pool of human donors (malaria-infected and uninfected, not separated). Sequences were obtained from gamma-delta T cells from blood. The CDR3 spells CATWDFSYYKKLF. The CDR3 bases are TGTGCCACCTGGGATTTCTCTTATTATAAGAAGCTCTTT.